Listed here are 17 T cell receptor beta chains from one sample, sequenced in a study of shared clonotypes between healthy human individuals. Generated by immunoSEQ multiplex PCR, the TCRdb table keeps only in-frame clones and is missing some. The sample shows some 1,600,000 clones, 95% to 99% of them seen only once. The sequencing sample was made of naive CD4+ T cells sorted from blood. Described subset: CD45RA+ positively selected. All receptors come from a man in his thirties or forties in good health.

The chain recombines TRBV10-2 with TRBJ2-7, with D perhaps TRBD1 or TRBD2 (5 bases each). Per germline, CDR1 WSHSY and CDR2 SAAADI. V lost 3 bases to trimming and J lost 6 bases, with 21 bases between them. There are 16 residues in the CDR3. The CDR3 DNA is TGCGCCAGCAGTGAATTAAGGACTGCTCTTGGGGGCGAGCAGTACTTC. Protein sequence: CASSELRTALGGEQYF.

The chain uses TRBV10-3 and TRBJ1-1; 8 nucleotides agree with TRBD1. The CDR3 runs to 13 residues. After removal of 8 bases from V and 2 bases from J, the junction contained 4 bases not matched to a gene. Germline assignment: CDR1 ENHRY and CDR2 SYGVKD. CDR3 in amino acids: CAIRQGSNTEAFF. The CDR3 nucleotides are TGTGCCATCCGACAGGGGTCAAACACTGAAGCTTTCTTT.

The V and J genes are TRBV7-9 and TRBJ2-3; tentative D call: TRBD1 (6 bases). Trimming cost V 3 bases and J 6 bases, with 13 bases left between them. The germline V gene encodes CDR1 SEHNR and CDR2 FQNEAQ (reference sequence). CDR3 length: 14 residues. CDR3 nucleotides: TGTGCCAGCAGCTTGACAGGATTTACGGATACGCAGTATTTT. It is translated as CASSLTGFTDTQYF.

The V and J genes are TRBV5-1 and TRBJ2-3; TRBD1 might be the D (6 bases). V lost 7 bases, J lost 6 bases, and 15 bases lay in between. This CDR3 comprises 13 residues. Germline values: CDR1 SGHRS, CDR2 YFSETQ. CDR3 region: CASRTEPSDTQYF. CDR3 in DNA: TGCGCCAGCCGGACAGAACCATCGGATACGCAGTATTTT. Full variable domain (remainder filled in from reference TRBV5-1 and TRBJ2-3): KAGVTQTPRYLIKTRGQQVTLSCSPISGHRSVSWYQQTPGQGLQFLFEYFSETQRNKGNFPGRFSGRQFSNSRSEMNVSTLELGDSALYLCASRTEPSDTQYFGPGTRLTVL.

This clone occurred once. The V call is TRBV28, the J call TRBJ1-1; D remains ambiguous. The germline V gene has CDR1 MDHEN and CDR2 SYDVKM. V dropped 7 bases and J dropped 0 bases, with 9 bases sitting between them. The CDR3 consists of 13 residues. This CDR3 is CASTGYMNTEAFF. The CDR3 coding sequence is TGTGCCAGCACGGGGTACATGAACACTGAAGCTTTCTTT.

This chain joins TRBV2 and TRBJ1-5; maybe TRBD1 (6 bases). CDR3 size: 13 residues. The V and J ends lost 8 bases and 5 bases respectively, with 13 bases between them. Germline values: CDR1 SNHLY, CDR2 FYNNEI. CDR3: CASCRAGDQPQHF. CDR3 bases: TGTGCCAGCTGCCGGGCAGGGGATCAGCCCCAGCATTTT. The whole variable domain, filled in from reference TRBV2 and TRBJ1-5, reads EPEVTQTPSHQVTQMGQEVILRCVPISNHLYFYWYRQILGQKVEFLVSFYNNEISEKSEIFDDQFSVERPDGSNFTLKIRSTKLEDSAMYFCASCRAGDQPQHFGDGTRLSIL.

The V and J genes are TRBV27 and TRBJ2-2; 7 bases are shared with TRBD1. The CDR3 is 15 amino acids. Germline assignment: CDR1 MNHEY and CDR2 SMNVEV (reference sequence). The trim removed 7 bases at V and 6 bases at J, leaving 11 bases unmatched. This CDR3 is CASTSGTEKAGELFF. The CDR3 nucleotides are TGTGCCAGCACTTCGGGGACAGAAAAAGCCGGGGAGCTGTTTTTT.

The chain joins TRBV28 to TRBJ2-1; D perhaps matches TRBD1 (5 bases). V was pared by 1 base and J by 6 bases, with 10 bases between. CDR3 length equals 14 residues. Germline V lookup: CDR1 MDHEN, CDR2 SYDVKM. This chain's CDR3 is CASSLYRQGNEQFF. The CDR3 DNA sequence: TGTGCCAGCAGTTTATATAGGCAGGGCAATGAGCAGTTCTTC. Combining the CDR3 with reference TRBV28 and TRBJ2-1 gives the whole variable domain DVKVTQSSRYLVKRTGEKVFLECVQDMDHENMFWYRQDPGLGLRLIYFSYDVKMKEKGDIPEGYSVSREKKERFSLILESASTNQTSMYLCASSLYRQGNEQFFGPGTRLTVL.

This clone was picked up one time. This chain uses TRBV11-2 with TRBJ2-7, with D perhaps TRBD2 (5 bases). This CDR3 comprises 15 residues. Trimming left V 5 bases short and J 3 bases short, with 17 bases between. Germline V CDR1 and CDR2: SGHAT, FQNNGV. The DNA of the CDR3 is TGTGCCAGCAGCGAAATGGGTACGGGGAACTACGAGCAGTACTTC. Translating gives CASSEMGTGNYEQYF. The full variable domain, with the rest looked up from reference TRBV11-2 and TRBJ2-7, is EAGVAQSPRYKIIEKRQSVAFWCNPISGHATLYWYQQILGQGPKLLIQFQNNGVVDDSQLPKDRFSAERLKGVDSTLKIQPAKLEDSAVYLCASSEMGTGNYEQYFGPGTRLTVT.

The chain carries TRBV6-6 and TRBJ2-5, with TRBD1 matching over 9 bases. Germline V gives CDR1 MNHNY, CDR2 SVGAGI (reference sequence). Trimming cost V 2 bases and J 5 bases; bases outside gene matches: 6. The CDR3 spans 15 residues. The DNA for the CDR3 is TGTGCCAGCAGTTACGCAACAGGGGGCACGGAGACCCAGTACTTC. Encoded protein: CASSYATGGTETQYF.

CDR3 in DNA: TGTGCCACCAGCAGAGATAAACGGGCCTATGGCTACACCTTC. Its protein is CATSRDKRAYGYTF. The genes are TRBV15 and TRBJ1-2; D not resolved. Deletions cut 0 bases from V and 4 bases from J, with 9 bases between. Per germline, CDR1 LNHNV and CDR2 YYDKDF (reference sequence). The CDR3 spans 14 residues.

The chain is built from TRBV27 and TRBJ1-5; unclear D gene. This CDR3 has 16 residues. Trimming left V 2 bases short and J 4 bases short, with 15 bases between. The germline V gene encodes CDR1 MNHEY and CDR2 SMNVEV (reference sequence). In DNA, the CDR3 is TGTGCCAGCAGTTTACTAGCCAGATTAGGAAATCAGCCCCAGCATTTT. Translating it yields CASSLLARLGNQPQHF.

V is TRBV7-2 and J is TRBJ2-2; 13 nucleotides align to TRBD2. The junction had 3 bases not matched to a gene; V was cut back by 5 bases and J by 6 bases. The germline V gene has CDR1 SGHTA and CDR2 FQGNSA. The CDR3 is 15 residues long. The CDR3 bases are TGTGCCAGCAGCATGACTAGCGGGAGGTCCGGGGAGCTGTTTTTT. Amino acid sequence: CASSMTSGRSGELFF. The variable domain in full, with the rest retrieved from reference TRBV7-2 and TRBJ2-2, is GAGVSQSPSNKVTEKGKDVELRCDPISGHTALYWYRQSLGQGLEFLIYFQGNSAPDKSGLPSDRFSAERTGGSVSTLTIQRTQQEDSAVYLCASSMTSGRSGELFFGEGSRLTVL.

The genes are TRBV12-5 and TRBJ2-2; D ambiguous. Trimming left V 2 bases short and J 1 base short, with 8 bases between. The CDR3 sequence is 15 residues long. Germline loops: CDR1 LGHNT, CDR2 FRNRAP. The CDR3 DNA is TGTGCTAGTGGTTTGACCTCAGAGAACACCGGGGAGCTGTTTTTT. It yields the protein CASGLTSENTGELFF.

The chain recombines TRBV5-1 with TRBJ1-1, with D unresolved. Trimming removed 0 bases from V and 3 bases from J, with 6 bases in between. The CDR3 loop spans 13 amino acids. Germline CDR1 reads SGHRS; CDR2 reads YFSETQ. CDR3 bases: TGCGCCAGCAGCTTGGATACCGACACTGAAGCTTTCTTT. It encodes CASSLDTDTEAFF.

V and J are TRBV4-3 and TRBJ1-5; D gene unclear. Germline V lookup: CDR1 LGHNA, CDR2 YSLEER. The CDR3 is 15 residues long. V was clipped by 2 bases and J by 8 bases, with 16 bases between them. CDR3 nucleotide sequence: TGCGCCAGCAGCCAACGAAGAGGTTTTAGGGAGCCCCAGCATTTT. This sequence encodes CASSQRRGFREPQHF.

V gene TRBV9 combines with J gene TRBJ2-1; 10 nucleotides align to TRBD2. CDR3 length: 17 amino acids. Germline V gene data show CDR1 as SGDLS and CDR2 as YYNGEE. The trim removed 0 bases at V and 3 bases at J, leaving 6 bases unmatched. The CDR3, as DNA: TGTGCCAGCAGCGTAGTACCAGCGGGAGGGAACTACAATGAGCAGTTCTTC. Encoded protein: CASSVVPAGGNYNEQFF.